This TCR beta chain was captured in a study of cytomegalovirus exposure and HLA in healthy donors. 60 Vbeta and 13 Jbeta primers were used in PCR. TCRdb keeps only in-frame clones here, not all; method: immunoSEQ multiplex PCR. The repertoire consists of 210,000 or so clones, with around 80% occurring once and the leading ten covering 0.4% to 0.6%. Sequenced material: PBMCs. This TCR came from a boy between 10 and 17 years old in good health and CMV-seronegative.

The CDR3 nucleotides are TGTGCCAGCAGTGAATATGAACAGGGTGATGAGCAGTTCTTC. Amino acid sequence: CASSEYEQGDEQFF. The V gene is TRBV25-1, the J gene TRBJ2-1, with a possible D match to TRBD1 (6 bases). The ends were cut back, 0 bases at V and 8 bases at J, with 11 bases in the middle. Per the germline V gene, CDR1 is MGHDK and CDR2 is SYGVNS. This CDR3 region has 14 residues.